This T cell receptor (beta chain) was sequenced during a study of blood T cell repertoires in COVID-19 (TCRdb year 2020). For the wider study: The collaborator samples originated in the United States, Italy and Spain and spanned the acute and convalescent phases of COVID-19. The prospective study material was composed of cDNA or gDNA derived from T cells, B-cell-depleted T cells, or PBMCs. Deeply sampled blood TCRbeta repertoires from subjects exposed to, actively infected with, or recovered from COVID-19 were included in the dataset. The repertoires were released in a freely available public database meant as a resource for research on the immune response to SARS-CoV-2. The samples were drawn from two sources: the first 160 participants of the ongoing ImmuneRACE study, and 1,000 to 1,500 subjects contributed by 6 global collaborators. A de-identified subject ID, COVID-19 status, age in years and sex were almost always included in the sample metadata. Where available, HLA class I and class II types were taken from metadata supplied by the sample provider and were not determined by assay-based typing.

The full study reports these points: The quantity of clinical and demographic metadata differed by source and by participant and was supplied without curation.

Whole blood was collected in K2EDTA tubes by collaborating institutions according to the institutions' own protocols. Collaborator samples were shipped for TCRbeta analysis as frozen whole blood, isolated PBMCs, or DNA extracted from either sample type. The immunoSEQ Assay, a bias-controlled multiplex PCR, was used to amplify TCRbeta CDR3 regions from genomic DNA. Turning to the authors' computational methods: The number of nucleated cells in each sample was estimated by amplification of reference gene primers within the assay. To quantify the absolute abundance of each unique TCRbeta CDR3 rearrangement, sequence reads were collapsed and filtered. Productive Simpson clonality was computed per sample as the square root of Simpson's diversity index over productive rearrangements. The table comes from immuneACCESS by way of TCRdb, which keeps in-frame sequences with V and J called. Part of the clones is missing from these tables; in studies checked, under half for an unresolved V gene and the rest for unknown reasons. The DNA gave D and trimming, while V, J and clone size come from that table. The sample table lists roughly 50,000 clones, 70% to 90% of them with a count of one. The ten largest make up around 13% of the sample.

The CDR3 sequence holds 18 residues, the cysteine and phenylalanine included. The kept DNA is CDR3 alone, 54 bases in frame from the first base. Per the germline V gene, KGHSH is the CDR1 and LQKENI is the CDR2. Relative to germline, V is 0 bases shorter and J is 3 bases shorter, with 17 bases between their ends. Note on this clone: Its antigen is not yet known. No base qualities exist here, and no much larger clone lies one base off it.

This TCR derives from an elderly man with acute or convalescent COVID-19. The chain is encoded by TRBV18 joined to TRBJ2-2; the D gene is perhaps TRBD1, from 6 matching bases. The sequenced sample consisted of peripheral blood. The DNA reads TGTGCCAGCTCACCACCCGTCACAGGGACGTTATACACCGGGGAGCTGTTTTTT. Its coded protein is CASSPPVTGTLYTGELFF.